Below are 19 T cell receptor beta chains sequenced from a single sample in a study of identical twins. MiXCR, run by TCRdb on the 5' RACE reads, gives a single entry per CDR3 protein. The sample shows about 240,000 distinct CDR3 sequences, 6% to 8% of them seen only once. The same sample was also studied in work on yellow fever vaccine responses in identical twins.

Sequencing was performed on CD8+ T cells sorted from blood. These receptor sequences come from a woman between 18 and 29 years old in good health.

The chain links TRBV6-2 or TRBV6-3 to TRBJ2-1; 8 nucleotides align to TRBD2. The trim removed 2 bases at V and 4 bases at J, leaving 7 bases unmatched. CDR1 and CDR2 (germline): MNHEY, SVGEGT. The CDR3 totals 16 residues. CDR3 sequence: CASSYGFSGIYNEQFF. CDR3 sequence (DNA): TGTGCCAGCAGTTACGGGTTTAGCGGGATTTACAATGAGCAGTTCTTC.

The rearrangement joins TRBV28 to TRBJ2-3, with unresolved D. Germline-derived CDR1 and CDR2 are MDHEN and SYDVKM. This CDR3 spans 15 amino acids. Trimming removed 3 bases from V and 1 base from J, with 11 bases in between. The CDR3 spells CASSFFSPGTDTQYF. In DNA form, the CDR3 reads TGTGCCAGCAGTTTCTTTTCCCCCGGCACAGATACGCAGTATTTT.

This clonotype was observed a few times. This sequence joins TRBV11-3 and TRBJ2-1; TRBD2 agrees at 7 bases. Germline CDR1 and CDR2: SGHNT and YENEEA. The CDR3 is made up of 12 amino acids. Trimming at V came to 4 bases and at J to 13 bases, leaving 7 bases not matched to a gene. Written as DNA, the CDR3 is TGTGCCAGCAGCTCGAGCGGGGCGTCACAGTTCTTC. This encodes CASSSSGASQFF.

This clonotype was recorded a few times. The CDR3 bases are TGTGCCAGCAGGCAAGGGGAAGGCTGGCGGAACACTGAAGCTTTCTTT. Protein sequence: CASRQGEGWRNTEAFF. The rearrangement links TRBV28 to TRBJ1-1; possibly TRBD1 for D (5 bases). Germline CDR1 is MDHEN and CDR2 is SYDVKM. V was cut by 6 bases and J by 1 base, with 18 bases left in between. The CDR3 is 16 amino acids.

This clonotype showed up many times. J is TRBJ1-1 and V is TRBV29-1; D is possibly TRBD1 (5 bases). V lost 4 bases to trimming and J lost 4 bases, with 10 bases between them. The CDR3 sequence is 12 residues long. CDR1 is SQVTM, CDR2 ANQGSEA, per germline. Written as DNA, the CDR3 is TGCAGCGTTGTAGTCCAGGGCACTGAAGCTTTCTTT. Translated, it gives CSVVVQGTEAFF.

The gene calls are TRBV7-9 and TRBJ1-6; D is possibly TRBD1 (5 bases). Trimming removed 1 base from V and 9 bases from J, with 10 bases in between. The CDR3 is made up of 14 amino acids. Germline lookup yields CDR1 SEHNR and CDR2 FQNEAQ (reference sequence). The CDR3 bases are TGTGCCAGCAGCTTAGAACAGGTCGGTTCACCCCTCCACTTT. It specifies CASSLEQVGSPLHF.

This clonotype was observed a few times. The chain is built from TRBV11-3 and TRBJ2-1; D is unresolved. The ends were cut back, 0 bases at V and 2 bases at J, with 11 bases in the middle. This CDR3 has 16 amino acids. CDR1 and CDR2 (germline): SGHNT, YENEEA. DNA of the CDR3: TGTGCCAGCAGCTTAGATTATCGGGTCCCCTACAATGAGCAGTTCTTC. This translates into CASSLDYRVPYNEQFF.

Ten or more counts support this clonotype. The gene calls are TRBV12-3 or TRBV12-4 and TRBJ1-1; D gene uncertain. This CDR3 has 11 residues. V lost 3 bases, J lost 4 bases, and 3 bases lay in between. CDR3: CASSFSTEAFF. The CDR3 region has the DNA TGTGCCAGCAGTTTCAGCACTGAAGCTTTCTTT.

The chain recombines TRBV20-1 with TRBJ2-5; tentatively, D is TRBD2 (6 bases). V was trimmed by 1 base and J by 2 bases, leaving 14 bases between them. The germline V gene has CDR1 DFQATT and CDR2 SNEGSKA (reference sequence). The CDR3 length is 15 residues. The CDR3, as DNA: TGCAGTGCTAGAGTGGCCGGGACTTTTCAAGAGACCCAGTACTTC. Its translation is CSARVAGTFQETQYF.

This clonotype occurred many times. The chain recombines TRBV4-1 with TRBJ1-2; D is possibly TRBD1 (5 bases). Trimming left V 2 bases short and J 6 bases short, with 16 bases between. The CDR3 covers 15 residues. Germline CDR1 and CDR2: MGHRA and YSYEKL. The CDR3 sequence is CASSQTNRNTNGYTF. CDR3 nucleotides: TGCGCCAGCAGCCAAACAAACAGGAACACCAATGGCTACACCTTC.

This clonotype was observed at least ten times. This sequence joins TRBV2 and TRBJ1-6; 7 nucleotides match TRBD1. The ends lost 3 bases at V and 9 bases at J; junction bases unmatched: 11. CDR1 is SNHLY, CDR2 FYNNEI, per germline. This CDR3 is built from 16 residues. The CDR3 is CASSEGRQGLSSPLHF. The DNA of the CDR3 is TGTGCCAGCAGTGAGGGGAGACAGGGTTTGTCTTCACCCCTCCACTTT.

This clonotype has at least ten counts. V gene TRBV15 combines with J gene TRBJ2-7; a possible D gene is TRBD1 (5 bases). The CDR3 covers 14 residues. Trimming cost V 2 bases and J 10 bases, with 18 bases left between them. In germline, CDR1 is LNHNV, CDR2 YYDKDF (reference sequence). The CDR3: CATSRSQDISRQYV. CDR3 coding DNA: TGTGCCACCAGCAGATCCCAGGACATTTCGAGACAGTACGTC.

This clonotype was detected only a few times. V usage is TRBV28 and J usage is TRBJ1-2; D may be TRBD1 (5 bases). Germline CDR1 MDHEN, CDR2 SYDVKM. CDR3 length: 19 amino acids. V was trimmed by 3 bases and J by 0 bases, leaving 23 bases between them. CDR3 in amino acids: CASSFLLPSRDGTNYGYTF. The CDR3, as DNA: TGTGCCAGCAGTTTCCTTCTGCCCTCACGGGACGGCACTAACTATGGCTACACCTTC.

The chain recombines TRBV4-1 with TRBJ1-4; TRBD1 might be the D (6 bases). CDR1 and CDR2 from the germline V gene are MGHRA and YSYEKL. The V gene lost 4 bases and the J gene lost 3 bases, with 12 bases spanning the gap. The CDR3 length is 15 residues. The CDR3 coding sequence is TGCGCCAGCAGCCCAGGGGTTGGCGCTAATGAAAAACTGTTTTTT. It encodes CASSPGVGANEKLFF.

This clonotype appeared many times. The V and J genes are TRBV5-1 and TRBJ1-5; D not resolved. Germline values: CDR1 SGHRS, CDR2 YFSETQ. The CDR3 totals 15 residues. V lost 0 bases to trimming and J lost 1 base, with 8 bases between them. The DNA for the CDR3 is TGCGCCAGCAGCTTGGGAGTCGGGAGCAATCAGCCCCAGCATTTT. Residues: CASSLGVGSNQPQHF.

This clonotype was found many times. The chain employs TRBV29-1 and TRBJ2-1, with 7 bases that match TRBD1. J lost 7 bases, V lost 6 bases, and 15 bases had no gene match. This CDR3 is 15 amino acids long. Germline CDR1 is SQVTM and CDR2 is ANQGSEA. The CDR3 nucleotides are TGCAGCGTAGCCGGACAGGTCACGGCGAGGAATGAGCAGTTCTTC. It specifies CSVAGQVTARNEQFF.

This chain joins TRBV10-3 and TRBJ2-6, with TRBD1 matching 10 bases. Per germline, CDR1 ENHRY and CDR2 SYGVKD. After removal of 7 bases from V and 0 bases from J, the junction contained 6 bases not matched to a gene. This CDR3 is built from 17 residues. DNA for the CDR3: TGTGCCATCACTGACAGGGGGCTGAGCTCTGGGGCCAACGTCCTGACTTTC. Protein product: CAITDRGLSSGANVLTF.

This rearrangement joins TRBV20-1 to TRBJ2-3, with 7 bases matching TRBD2. Germline assignment: CDR1 DFQATT and CDR2 SNEGSKA (reference sequence). V trimming: 2 bases; J trimming: 2 bases; junction bases outside the gene matches: 1. The CDR3 runs to 13 residues. The CDR3 loop reads CSARREVTDTQYF. CDR3 DNA sequence: TGCAGTGCTAGACGGGAGGTCACAGATACGCAGTATTTT.

The sample holds many counts of this clonotype. The genes are TRBV12-3 or TRBV12-4 and TRBJ2-1; 9 bases agree with TRBD2. The J segment lost 0 bases and the V segment lost 6 bases, leaving 3 bases of the junction unmatched. The CDR3 spans 15 residues. CDR3 sequence: CASRSSGSSYNEQFF. In DNA form, the CDR3 reads TGTGCCAGCAGAAGTAGCGGGAGCTCCTACAATGAGCAGTTCTTC.